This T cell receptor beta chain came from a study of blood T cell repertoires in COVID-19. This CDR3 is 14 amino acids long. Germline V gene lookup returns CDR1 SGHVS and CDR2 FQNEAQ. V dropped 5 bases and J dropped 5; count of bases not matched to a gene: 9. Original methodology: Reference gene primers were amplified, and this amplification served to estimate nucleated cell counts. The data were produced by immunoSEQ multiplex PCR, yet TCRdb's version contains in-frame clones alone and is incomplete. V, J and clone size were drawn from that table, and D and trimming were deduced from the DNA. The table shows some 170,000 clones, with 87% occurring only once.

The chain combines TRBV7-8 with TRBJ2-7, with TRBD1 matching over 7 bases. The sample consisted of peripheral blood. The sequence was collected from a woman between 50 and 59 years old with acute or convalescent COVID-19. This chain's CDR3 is CASSPSNRGHEQYF. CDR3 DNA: TGTGCCAGCAGCCCCTCAAACAGGGGACACGAGCAGTACTTC.